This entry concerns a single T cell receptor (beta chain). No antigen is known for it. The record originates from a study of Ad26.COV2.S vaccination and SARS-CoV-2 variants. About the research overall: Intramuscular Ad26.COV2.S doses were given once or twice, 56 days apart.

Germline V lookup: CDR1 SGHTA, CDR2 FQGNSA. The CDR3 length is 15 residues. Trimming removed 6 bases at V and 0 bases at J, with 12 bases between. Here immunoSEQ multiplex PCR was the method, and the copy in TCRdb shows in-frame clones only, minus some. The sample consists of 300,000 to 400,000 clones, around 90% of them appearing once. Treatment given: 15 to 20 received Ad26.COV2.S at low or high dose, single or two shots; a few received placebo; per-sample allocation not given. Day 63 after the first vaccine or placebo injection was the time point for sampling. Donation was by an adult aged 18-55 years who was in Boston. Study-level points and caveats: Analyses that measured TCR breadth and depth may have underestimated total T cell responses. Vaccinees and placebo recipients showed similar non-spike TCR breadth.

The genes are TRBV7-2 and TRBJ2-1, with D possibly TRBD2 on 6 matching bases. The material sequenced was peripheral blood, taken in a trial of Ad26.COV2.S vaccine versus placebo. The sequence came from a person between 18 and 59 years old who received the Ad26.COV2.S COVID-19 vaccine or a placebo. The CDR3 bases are TGTGCCAGCAGTTCCCTAGCGAACTCCTACAATGAGCAGTTCTTC. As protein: CASSSLANSYNEQFF.